Detailed here is one TCR beta chain. The protocol was immunoSEQ multiplex PCR, while the TCRdb copy is restricted to in-frame clones and leaves out a portion. Here the sample spans fewer than 180,000 clones, roughly 82% being singletons. This sample was included in a study of blood T cell repertoires in COVID-19. V lost 5 bases and J lost 0, with 7 bases in between. Germline CDR1 SGHTA, CDR2 FQGTGA. The length of the CDR3 is 13 residues. This TCR came from a man aged 70 or older with acute or convalescent COVID-19. Specimen: peripheral blood. The genes are TRBV7-3 and TRBJ2-5; a possible D gene is TRBD2 (6 bases). In DNA, the CDR3 is TGTGCCAGCAGCCGGGACTACCAAGAGACCCAGTACTTC. It yields the protein CASSRDYQETQYF. Full variable domain (rest looked up from reference TRBV7-3 and TRBJ2-5): GAGVSQTPSNKVTEKGKYVELRCDPISGHTALYWYRQSLGQGPEFLIYFQGTGAADDSGLPNDRFFAVRPEGSVSTLKIQRTERGDSAVYLCASSRDYQETQYFGPGTRLLVL.